In its sample, the clone carrying this T cell receptor (beta chain) was seen many times. Its specificity is unknown. This specimen belongs to a study of neurological immune-mediated disorders. Study-level points and caveats: HTLV-1-associated myelopathy had the most TCR clonal expansion, while multiple sclerosis had the least, a level that fell below healthy controls. The multiple sclerosis repertoire cluster had no association with any clinical or MRI feature. A possible signature appeared as one related-CDR3 cluster, in which phylogenetic grouping placed the repertoires of 18 of 34 multiple sclerosis patients.

The length of the CDR3 is 13 residues. The V end was cut by 5 bases, the J end by 1 base, with 11 bases between. Germline CDR1 reads DFQATT; CDR2 reads SNEGSKA (reference sequence). A 10-nucleotide random UMI tagged transcripts in template-switch 5'RACE cDNA synthesis. TCRdb itself ran the 5' RACE reads through MiXCR, one entry per CDR3 protein. The sample lists roughly 120,000 distinct CDR3 sequences; roughly 3.2% were seen once. The rearrangement uses TRBV20-1 and TRBJ1-1; no reliable D call. Sequencing was done on a sample of PBMCs. This TCR was recovered from a woman aged 25 to 39 with multiple sclerosis. CDR3: CSAPRHKNTEAFF. The CDR3 DNA reads as TGCAGTGCTCCCCGACATAAGAACACTGAAGCTTTCTTT.